This T cell receptor beta chain is from a study of control samples from healthy donors and cancer patients. V dropped 3 bases and J dropped 5 bases, with 9 bases sitting between them. The germline V gene encodes CDR1 SGDLS and CDR2 YYNGEE. CDR3 size: 12 residues. The table came from immunoSEQ multiplex PCR; TCRdb's copy has only in-frame clones and leaves some out. The sample includes about 130,000 clones, around nine tenths of them seen just once. The chain has TRBV9 and TRBJ2-7, with a tentative D call TRBD1 (6 bases). This sequence was found in a man aged 18 to 29 in good health. Sequenced input: blood. CDR3 bases: TGTGCCAGCAGCGCACAGGGTCACGAGCAGTACTTC. Amino acids: CASSAQGHEQYF.